Listed below are T cell receptor beta chains from one sample, sequenced in a study of blood T cell repertoires in COVID-19. Generated by immunoSEQ multiplex PCR, the TCRdb table keeps only in-frame clones and is missing some. The data contain approximately 260,000 clones, roughly 84% of them singletons. The sequenced material came from peripheral blood. These receptors came from a middle-aged woman who had recovered from COVID-19. Each CDR3 is given with its conserved first and last residue. The D gene is left open where the match is weak. Size is omitted from some rows. Given values are once, few, many or a class for expanded clones.

TRBV2	16	TRBJ2-5	-	-	TGTGCCAGCAGGCCCCAGGTTATTAATTTCCAAGAGACCCAGTACTTC	CASRPQVINFQETQYF
TRBV12-5	13	TRBJ2-5	few	TRBD1	TGTGCTAGTGGTTTCGACCCCGGGACAGGGTACTACTTC	CASGFDPGTGYYF
TRBV5-1	15	TRBJ2-2	-	-	TGCGCCAGCAGCCCGGGGGAGACCTACACCGGGGAGCTGTTTTTT	CASSPGETYTGELFF
TRBV3-1/TRBV3-2	16	TRBJ1-6	-	-	TGTGCCAGCAGTCCAAGAGTCCGGGTCCGAGATTCACCCCTCCACTTT	CASSPRVRVRDSPLHF
TRBV20-1	16	TRBJ2-1	-	TRBD2	TGCAGTGCTAGTCGGGGGGGCCGCATCGGTGGCAATGAGCAGTTCTTC	CSASRGGRIGGNEQFF
TRBV11-3	14	TRBJ2-5	once	TRBD1	TGTGCCAGCAGCTTAACGGACAGGGGGAAGACCCAGTACTTC	CASSLTDRGKTQYF
TRBV7-9	14	TRBJ2-7	-	-	TGTGCCAGCAGCTTAAGTCGGGCAGGGTGGGAGCAGTACTTC	CASSLSRAGWEQYF
TRBV13	16	TRBJ2-5	-	TRBD2	TGTGCCAGCAGCGTACGGACTAGCGGGGGGTTGGAGACCCAGTACTTC	CASSVRTSGGLETQYF
TRBV9	17	TRBJ2-6	-	-	TGTGCCAGCGGAACAGGCAGCGGGCTCTCTGGGGCCAACGTCCTGACTTTC	CASGTGSGLSGANVLTF
TRBV25-1	16	TRBJ2-1	-	-	TGTGCCAGCAGTGAATTGCGGGGCGCAGCCTACAATGAGCAGTTCTTC	CASSELRGAAYNEQFF
TRBV19	13	TRBJ1-5	-	-	TGTGCCAGTAGGATCACAGGGAATCAGCCCCAGCATTTT	CASRITGNQPQHF
TRBV10-3	12	TRBJ2-1	-	-	TGTGCCATCGGCCAGTCCTACAATGAGCAGTTCTTC	CAIGQSYNEQFF
TRBV30	15	TRBJ2-7	-	TRBD1	TGTGCCTGGAGTGTTCCCCCGACAGGGTCCTACGAGCAGTACTTC	CAWSVPPTGSYEQYF
TRBV6-5	12	TRBJ2-1	-	-	TGTGCCAGCAGTTATGGGGGGAATGAGCAGTTCTTC	CASSYGGNEQFF
TRBV27	15	TRBJ2-2	-	-	TGTGCCAGCAGCGCCGGGACTGTGAACACCGGGGAGCTGTTTTTT	CASSAGTVNTGELFF
TRBV6-2/TRBV6-3	15	TRBJ1-5	-	TRBD1	TGTGCCAGCAGTTACTCGCTTATCCCGGGACAGCCACTGCATTTT	CASSYSLIPGQPLHF
TRBV5-6	17	TRBJ1-3	-	-	TGTGCCAGCAGCTTGGGTCTGGGACTACAGAACGGAAACACCATATATTTT	CASSLGLGLQNGNTIYF
TRBV15	14	TRBJ1-5	-	-	TGTGCCACCGAAACAGGTTATAGCAATCAGCCCCAGCATTTT	CATETGYSNQPQHF
TRBV5-1	15	TRBJ2-2	-	TRBD1	TGCGCCAGCAGCCGGGGACAGGGGGCCTCCGGGGAGCTGTTTTTT	CASSRGQGASGELFF
TRBV7-2	17	TRBJ1-2	-	TRBD1	TGTGCCAGCAGCCCGCAACGCACCGGGACAGGTCCCTATGGCTACACCTTC	CASSPQRTGTGPYGYTF
TRBV18	15	TRBJ2-7	-	-	TGTGCCAGCTCACCCAACTTCGGGATAGGCTACGAGCAGTACTTC	CASSPNFGIGYEQYF
TRBV25-1	15	TRBJ2-3	-	-	TGTGCCAGCAGTGAATCCCTAGTGACCACAGATACGCAGTATTTT	CASSESLVTTDTQYF
TRBV5-6	13	TRBJ2-2	-	-	TGTGCCAGCAGCTTGGTTCGCAGCGGGGAGCTGTTTTTT	CASSLVRSGELFF
TRBV7-2	13	TRBJ2-7	once	TRBD2	TGTGCCAGCAGCGGACTAGCGGGAGACGCGCAGTACTTC	CASSGLAGDAQYF